Detailed here is one T cell receptor beta chain. Its antigen is as yet unknown. This CDR3 is also generated by other DNA sequences in the sample. These data originate in a study of shared clonotypes between healthy human individuals. Overall study results and limits: Larger estimated richness was generally seen in naive subsets than in memory subsets.

Genomic DNA per cell subset filled all wells of several immunoSEQ plates. TCRdb's table, derived via immunoSEQ multiplex PCR, lists solely in-frame clones and lacks some. Of roughly 1.4 million clones in the sample, 98% to 99% were seen once. The sample comprised naive CD4+ T cells sorted from blood. Subset defined: CD45RA+ positively selected. This receptor was taken from a man aged 30-40 years in good health.

CDR3 in amino acids: CASSDSGANVLTF. The CDR3 DNA follows: TGTGCCAGCAGTGATTCTGGGGCCAACGTCCTGACTTTC. The genes are TRBV7-9 and TRBJ2-6; D is unclear. Germline V gene sequence: CDR1 SEHNR, CDR2 FQNEAQ (reference sequence). The CDR3 extends over 13 amino acids. Trimming cost V 6 bases and J 1 base, with 4 bases left between them.